This T cell receptor beta chain was sequenced for a study of graft-versus-host responses after intestinal transplantation. Study-wide points: In patients with graft-donor T cell macrochimerism, allograft graft-versus-host to host-versus-graft clonal ratios were high. Early declines in HvG clones that occurred post-transplant were associated with peak circulating GvH clone levels.

Only in-frame clones appear in the TCRdb table, and some are missing; sequencing was by immunoSEQ multiplex PCR. The data contain over 85,000 clones, 91% of them singletons. This clone was found once. What it binds is unknown. CDR1 is SNHLY and CDR2 is FYNNEI in the germline V gene. The V gene lost 6 bases and the J gene lost 7 bases, with 18 bases spanning the gap. This CDR3 is built from 15 residues. The sample in question was unstimulated CD4+ T cells sorted from spleen or lymph node cells, obtained before transplant. The chain couples TRBV2 to TRBJ2-2; D possibly corresponds to TRBD1 (7 bases). This receptor was obtained from a human donor who was the organ donor for an intestinal transplant. As DNA, the CDR3 is TGTGCCAGCAGGGAGGGGGCAAGGGGGATCGGGGAGCTGTTTTTT. This translates into CASREGARGIGELFF.